The present T cell receptor (beta chain) was sequenced within a study of cytomegalovirus exposure and HLA in healthy donors. Study-level information: Roughly 80 million unique TCRs from HLA-typed donors made up an early data release.

PCR primers comprised 60 Vbeta and 13 Jbeta primers. Method: immunoSEQ multiplex PCR; TCRdb's copy keeps in-frame clones and lacks some. The sample shows approximately 70,000 clones, roughly 72% of them seen only once. CDR1 and CDR2 (germline): SGDLS, YYNGEE. The CDR3 contains 16 residues. V was cut by 2 bases and J by 1 base, with 16 bases left in between. This chain uses TRBV9 with TRBJ2-7; D may be TRBD1 (6 bases). The sequenced material came from PBMCs. This receptor was taken from a man between 45 and 60 years old in good health and CMV-seronegative. The CDR3 region is CASSVSTGQRSYEQYF. For the CDR3, the DNA is TGTGCCAGCAGCGTTTCAACAGGACAGAGGTCCTACGAGCAGTACTTC.